What follows describes a single TCR beta chain. The data are from a study of cytotoxic CD8 clonotypes in ibrutinib-treated CLL. Per germline, CDR1 MDHEN and CDR2 SYDVKM. There are 15 residues in the CDR3. The junction had 4 bases not matched to a gene; V was cut back by 3 bases and J by 2 bases. Produced via immunoSEQ multiplex PCR; TCRdb's table is partial and in-frame only. Of nearly 300,000 clones in the sample, 60% to 80% were seen once. The material was PBMCs, obtained at disease progression, from a patient treated with ibrutinib. This TCR was sampled from a human donor with chronic lymphocytic leukemia. The V call is TRBV28, the J call TRBJ2-5, with 9 bases identical to TRBD1. The CDR3 nucleotides read TGTGCCAGCAGTTTTGGGACAGGGACTCAAGAGACCCAGTACTTC. It is translated as CASSFGTGTQETQYF. Based on the CDR3 plus reference TRBV28 and TRBJ2-5, the full variable domain is DVKVTQSSRYLVKRTGEKVFLECVQDMDHENMFWYRQDPGLGLRLIYFSYDVKMKEKGDIPEGYSVSREKKERFSLILESASTNQTSMYLCASSFGTGTQETQYFGPGTRLLVL.